The 29 T cell receptor beta chains reported below all come from one sample, sequenced in a study of human T cells and chemical hapten exposure. TCRdb processed the RACE reads anew with MiXCR; each CDR3 protein has one entry. This sample has roughly 60,000 distinct CDR3 sequences; about 7% occur once, and the top ten carry around 1.6%. Time point in this sample: pre-sensitization, week 0. Indicated treatment: therapeutic diphenylcyclopropenone sensitization with weekly scalp DPC. Sequencing used whole blood, obtained in connection with sensitization to the hapten diphenylcyclopropenone (DPC). These receptors were obtained from a woman aged 25 to 39 with alopecia areata. Some clones in this sample may be carry-over from other donors' samples.

This clonotype was seen ten or more times. This chain uses TRBV20-1 with TRBJ1-1, with a possible D match to TRBD1 (5 bases). This CDR3 is 11 amino acids long. Germline V gene data show CDR1 as DFQATT and CDR2 as SNEGSKA (reference sequence). V was shortened by 5 bases and J by 4 bases, with 8 bases between the two germline ends. The CDR3 bases are TGCAGTGCTTTGACAGTCACTGAAGCTTTCTTT. It encodes CSALTVTEAFF.

This clonotype was picked up many times. The chain combines TRBV19 with TRBJ1-5, with TRBD1 as a possible D gene (6 bases). Germline loops: CDR1 LNHDA, CDR2 SQIVND (reference sequence). V lost 7 bases, J lost 3 bases, and 16 bases lay in between. The CDR3 totals 15 residues. The CDR3: CASTFDRLFNQPQHF. The CDR3 DNA is TGTGCCAGTACCTTCGACAGGCTTTTCAATCAGCCCCAGCATTTT.

The rearrangement links TRBV18 to TRBJ1-5; D uncertain. The length of the CDR3 is 15 residues. Germline-derived CDR1 and CDR2 are KGHSH and LQKENI. The germline V and J ends were trimmed by 4 bases and 4 bases, with 14 bases remaining between them. CDR3 DNA: TGTGCCAGCTCACTCCTGTCCGTTACTAATCAGCCCCAGCATTTT. It encodes CASSLLSVTNQPQHF.

This clonotype was seen many times. The CDR3 region is CSASRQYSYEQYF. CDR3 in DNA: TGCAGTGCTAGCCGGCAGTACTCCTACGAGCAGTACTTC. V and J are TRBV20-1 and TRBJ2-7, with no clear D. Trimming removed 3 bases at V and 0 bases at J, with 9 bases between. Germline V gives CDR1 DFQATT, CDR2 SNEGSKA (reference sequence). The CDR3 runs 13 residues.

This clonotype was observed many times. The chain recombines TRBV5-1 with TRBJ2-1, with D possibly being TRBD1 (5 bases). The germline V gene encodes CDR1 SGHRS and CDR2 YFSETQ. CDR3 size: 14 residues. Trimming left V 1 base short and J 4 bases short, with 9 bases between. CDR3 bases: TGCGCCAGCAGCTTGCTCGACAGTTACAATGAGCAGTTCTTC. Its protein product is CASSLLDSYNEQFF.

In its sample, this clonotype was seen many times. The rearrangement links TRBV12-3 or TRBV12-4 to TRBJ1-3; the D is unclear. Trimming cost V 6 bases and J 4 bases, with 13 bases left between them. This CDR3 comprises 14 residues. Here the CDR3 reads CASRWIIAGNTIYF. The CDR3 coding sequence is TGTGCCAGCAGGTGGATTATTGCCGGAAACACCATATATTTT.

This clonotype was observed at least ten times. The J gene is TRBJ2-7, the V gene TRBV11-2; tentative D call: TRBD1 (6 bases). Germline V gene data show CDR1 as SGHAT and CDR2 as FQNNGV. Trimming took off 5 bases at V and 0 bases at J, with 14 bases between the two ends. The CDR3 runs to 15 residues. The DNA of the CDR3 is TGTGCCAGCAGCAACCACCGGGACAACTCCTACGAGCAGTACTTC. It yields the protein CASSNHRDNSYEQYF.

This chain connects TRBV5-6 to TRBJ2-7, with 7 positions matching TRBD1. Germline values: CDR1 SGHDT, CDR2 YYEEEE. Losses at the gene ends were 1 base for V and 0 bases for J; bases not matched to a gene: 4. The CDR3 is 15 residues long. CDR3 amino acids: CASSLLGQSSYEQYF. The DNA for the CDR3 is TGTGCCAGCAGCTTGTTGGGACAGAGCTCCTACGAGCAGTACTTC.

This clonotype has more than one count but fewer than ten. The V gene is TRBV10-3, the J gene TRBJ2-7; D remains ambiguous. V was cut by 7 bases and J by 3 bases, with 10 bases left in between. The germline V gene has CDR1 ENHRY and CDR2 SYGVKD. The CDR3 runs to 12 residues. The CDR3 loop is CAINGPNYEQYF. The CDR3 DNA reads TGTGCCATCAATGGACCCAACTACGAGCAGTACTTC.

This clonotype showed up many times. The chain employs TRBV9 and TRBJ2-3; TRBD2 agrees at 11 bases. The germline V gene encodes CDR1 SGDLS and CDR2 YYNGEE. The CDR3 covers 17 residues. J was trimmed by 2 bases and V by 2 bases; bases with no gene match: 7. The CDR3 loop is CASSVLPSGGYTDTQYF. The CDR3 bases are TGTGCCAGCAGCGTCCTGCCTAGCGGGGGGTACACAGATACGCAGTATTTT. Supplemented by reference TRBV9 and TRBJ2-3, the full variable domain reads DSGVTQTPKHLITATGQRVTLRCSPRSGDLSVYWYQQSLDQGLQFLIQYYNGEERAKGNILERFSAQQFPDLHSELNLSSLELGDSALYFCASSVLPSGGYTDTQYFGPGTRLTVL.

The chain uses TRBV12-3 or TRBV12-4 and TRBJ1-1, with a possible D match to TRBD1 (5 bases). V was cut by 4 bases and J by 1 base, with 19 bases left in between. The CDR3 sequence is 17 residues long. The chain's CDR3 is CASSSWGPGLKNTEAFF. The CDR3 nucleotides read TGTGCCAGCAGTTCTTGGGGCCCCGGCCTTAAGAACACTGAAGCTTTCTTT.

This clonotype showed up many times. The chain links TRBV3-1 to TRBJ2-1; D possibly corresponds to TRBD2 (6 bases). V lost 3 bases and J 11 bases, leaving 20 bases between the germline ends. This CDR3 is 15 amino acids long. The germline CDR1 and CDR2 sequences are LGHDT and YNNKEL (reference sequence). The CDR3 protein is CASSQRLGGRRKQFF. CDR3 nucleotide sequence: TGTGCCAGCAGCCAGAGACTAGGAGGTAGGCGTAAGCAGTTCTTC.

This clonotype came up many times. V gene TRBV7-9 combines with J gene TRBJ1-3; 7 bases are shared with TRBD1. This CDR3 contains 14 residues. V was pared by 5 bases and J by 4 bases, with 5 bases of the junction left unmatched. Germline CDR1 SEHNR, CDR2 FQNEAQ (reference sequence). CDR3 nucleotides: TGTGCCAGCAGCCCCGACAGGGCCGGAAACACCATATATTTT. It codes for CASSPDRAGNTIYF.

This clonotype occurred many times. V is TRBV20-1 and J is TRBJ1-5; a weak D match, TRBD1 (6 bases). The V end was cut by 3 bases, the J end by 3 bases, with 21 bases between. CDR3 length: 17 amino acids. CDR1 and CDR2 from the germline V gene are DFQATT and SNEGSKA (reference sequence). The CDR3 DNA is TGCAGTGCTAGTCTGGGTGGCAGGGGACATGACAATCAGCCCCAGCATTTT. Its protein is CSASLGGRGHDNQPQHF.

Many counts were recorded for this clonotype. V gene TRBV24-1 combines with J gene TRBJ2-7, with 7 positions matching TRBD1. The CDR3 has 13 residues. Germline values: CDR1 KGHDR, CDR2 SFDVKD. Trimming at V came to 9 bases and at J to 5 bases, leaving 9 bases not matched to a gene. The CDR3 DNA reads TGTGCCACCCAGAGTGAGACAGGGCACGAGCAGTACTTC. Its protein product is CATQSETGHEQYF.

This clonotype was counted at least ten times. One end of the junction fails to match germline, which may point to a read error. V gene TRBV6-1 combines with J gene TRBJ1-2; D perhaps matches TRBD1 (6 bases). The CDR3 covers 15 residues. Germline V lookup: CDR1 MNHNS, CDR2 SASEGT. The CDR3 reads CASSEASTGFWGVTF. CDR3 nucleotides: TGTGCCAGCAGCGAAGCCTCGACAGGTTTCTGGGGGGTCACCTTC.

The chain links TRBV4-1 to TRBJ1-1; D is undetermined. Looked up from germline, CDR1 is MGHRA and CDR2 is YSYEKL. Trimming cost V 3 bases and J 0 bases, with 11 bases left between them. The CDR3 is 15 residues long. CDR3 in DNA: TGCGCCAGCAGCCATGGACGGACGATGAACACTGAAGCTTTCTTT. It yields the protein CASSHGRTMNTEAFF.

The genes are TRBV6-5 and TRBJ2-7, with no clear D. This CDR3 has 16 residues. Trimming stripped 0 bases from V and 2 bases from J, with 14 bases between. Germline V gene sequence: CDR1 MNHEY, CDR2 SVGAGI. The CDR3: CASSYSVPASTYEQYF. The CDR3, as DNA: TGTGCCAGCAGTTACTCTGTCCCAGCTTCCACCTACGAGCAGTACTTC.

The sample holds a few counts of this clonotype. This chain joins TRBV6-5 and TRBJ2-5; D is unresolved. The CDR3 spans 13 residues. CDR1 and CDR2 from the germline V gene are MNHEY and SVGAGI. Trimming stripped 6 bases from V and 5 bases from J, with 13 bases between. CDR3 amino acids: CASSRSSFETQYF. In DNA, the CDR3 is TGTGCCAGCAGCCGATCCAGCTTTGAGACCCAGTACTTC.

This clonotype was counted ten times or more. The V and J genes are TRBV10-3 and TRBJ2-1; D might be TRBD2 (6 bases). The CDR3 spans 14 residues. The V and J ends lost 8 bases and 4 bases respectively, with 15 bases between them. Germline CDR1 reads ENHRY; CDR2 reads SYGVKD. The CDR3 here is CAIRTSGRYNEQFF. CDR3 sequence (DNA): TGTGCCATCCGGACGAGCGGGCGTTACAATGAGCAGTTCTTC.

Points on this clonotype: With a much larger clone just one base away, this may be a read error. The chain is built from TRBV6-2 or TRBV6-3 and TRBJ2-7; D gene uncertain. The germline CDR1 and CDR2 sequences are MNHEY and SVGEGT. CDR3 length equals 11 residues. The CDR3 region is CVTRRSYEQYF. CDR3 sequence (DNA): TGTGTCACCCGGCGGTCCTACGAGCAGTACTTC.

This clonotype was seen many times. This rearrangement joins TRBV29-1 to TRBJ1-3, with a possible D match to TRBD1 (6 bases). The CDR3 length is 16 residues. V lost 2 bases and J lost 3, with 17 bases in between. Per germline, CDR1 SQVTM and CDR2 ANQGSEA. This CDR3 reads CSVEYRDTRYGNTIYF. Here the CDR3 DNA reads TGCAGCGTTGAATACCGGGACACCCGATATGGAAACACCATATATTTT.

This clonotype was seen ten or more times. This rearrangement joins TRBV3-1 to TRBJ1-6; TRBD1 is a possible D gene (6 bases). The CDR3 is 15 residues long. V lost 1 base, J lost 7 bases, and 11 bases lay in between. Looked up from germline, CDR1 is LGHDT and CDR2 is YNNKEL (reference sequence). The CDR3 sequence is CASSQGSGENSPLHF. The CDR3 bases are TGTGCCAGCAGCCAAGGATCAGGGGAAAATTCACCCCTCCACTTT.

This clonotype was seen a handful of times. The chain joins TRBV25-1 to TRBJ1-2; D gene ambiguous. Germline CDR1 MGHDK, CDR2 SYGVNS. Trimming stripped 3 bases from V and 4 bases from J, with 9 bases between. The CDR3 sequence is 13 residues long. CDR3 sequence reads: CASSEGWGYGYTF. As DNA, the CDR3 is TGTGCCAGCAGTGAGGGGTGGGGCTATGGCTACACCTTC.

This clonotype was detected a few times. The chain employs TRBV25-1 and TRBJ2-7; 7 positions match TRBD1. The CDR3 is 15 residues long. The V and J ends lost 2 bases and 2 bases, in that order; junction bases with no gene match: 6. CDR1 is MGHDK and CDR2 is SYGVNS in the germline V gene. The CDR3 protein is CASSEVLDRTYEQYF. In nucleotides, the CDR3 is TGTGCCAGCAGTGAAGTCCTGGACAGGACCTACGAGCAGTACTTC.

This clonotype was seen at least ten times. The chain uses TRBV19 and TRBJ1-5, with 8 bases fitting TRBD1. V shed 2 bases, J shed 7 bases, and the junction held 10 bases outside the gene matches. CDR1 and CDR2 from the germline V gene are LNHDA and SQIVND (reference sequence). This CDR3 contains 16 residues. The CDR3 here is CASSIKGQGAGQPQHF. The CDR3 DNA reads as TGTGCCAGTAGTATAAAGGGCCAGGGGGCAGGACAGCCCCAGCATTTT.

This clonotype was counted at least ten times. The rearrangement joins TRBV10-3 to TRBJ1-1; D remains unclear. Looked up from germline, CDR1 is ENHRY and CDR2 is SYGVKD. V was pared by 7 bases and J by 3 bases, with 15 bases between. The CDR3 has 14 amino acids. The CDR3 reads CAIKAGKADTEAFF. The CDR3 DNA is TGTGCCATCAAGGCAGGTAAGGCAGACACTGAAGCTTTCTTT.

This clonotype came up many times. This chain links TRBV5-1 with TRBJ1-1; D is ambiguous. The CDR3 is 15 residues long. From germline, CDR1 is SGHRS and CDR2 YFSETQ. V was clipped by 5 bases and J by 1 base, with 15 bases between them. CDR3 region: CASRQDVDPNTEAFF. The CDR3 bases are TGCGCCAGCAGGCAGGACGTCGACCCGAACACTGAAGCTTTCTTT.

This clonotype came up a few times. The gene calls are TRBV27 and TRBJ1-1; tentatively, D is TRBD1 (5 bases). The CDR3 runs 15 residues. CDR1 MNHEY and CDR2 SMNVEV come from the germline V gene (reference sequence). Trimming removed 3 bases from V and 4 bases from J, with 15 bases in between. CDR3 sequence: CASSFHGARGTEAFF. The CDR3 DNA is TGTGCCAGCAGTTTTCACGGGGCGCGGGGCACTGAAGCTTTCTTT.